The rows below give T cell receptor beta chains drawn from one sample of a study of blood T cell repertoires in COVID-19. Repertoires were generated with immunoSEQ multiplex PCR, while TCRdb's copy carries only in-frame clones and drops some. The table has roughly 110,000 clones, about 89% seen once. Sequencing used peripheral blood. All receptors derive from a human donor with acute or convalescent COVID-19. The donor label of this sample is uncertain. CDR3s include the opening cysteine and the closing phenylalanine or tryptophan. The D gene is left open where the match is weak. A row's size may be missing; if present it is once, few, many or a size class.

clone size	V gene	D gene	J gene	CDR3 protein	CDR3 DNA
NA	TRBV30	TRBD1	TRBJ1-4	CAWSGTGVREKLFF	TGTGCCTGGAGCGGGACAGGGGTGAGAGAAAAACTGTTTTTT
NA	TRBV6-4	NA	TRBJ2-2	CASSPGANTGELFF	TGTGCCAGCAGTCCCGGGGCGAACACCGGGGAGCTGTTTTTT
NA	TRBV4-2	NA	TRBJ1-6	CASSQDPGGESSPLHF	TGTGCCAGCAGCCAAGATCCCGGAGGGGAAAGTTCACCCCTCCACTTT
once	TRBV6-2/TRBV6-3	NA	TRBJ1-4	CASSYGFGSGAGEKLFF	TGTGCCAGCAGTTACGGTTTCGGGAGCGGGGCCGGTGAAAAACTGTTTTTT
NA	TRBV7-8	NA	TRBJ1-2	CASSLGQGNYGYTF	TGTGCCAGCAGCTTAGGGCAGGGAAACTATGGCTACACCTTC
NA	TRBV14	TRBD1	TRBJ1-2	CASSQIPGQGAYGYTF	TGTGCCAGCAGCCAGATTCCGGGACAGGGAGCCTATGGCTACACCTTC
NA	TRBV6-5	TRBD1	TRBJ1-2	CASSYSGTANYGYTF	TGTGCCAGCAGTTACTCCGGGACAGCCAACTATGGCTACACCTTC
NA	TRBV27	TRBD2	TRBJ2-1	CASSSPGAGAYNEQFF	TGTGCCAGCAGTTCCCCCGGCGCGGGAGCGTACAATGAGCAGTTCTTC
NA	TRBV5-4	TRBD1	TRBJ1-2	CASSKEPGQGNYGYTF	TGTGCCAGCAGCAAGGAGCCGGGACAGGGGAACTATGGCTACACCTTC
NA	TRBV12-5	TRBD1	TRBJ1-1	CASGPSRQGGNTEAFF	TGTGCTAGTGGCCCAAGTAGACAGGGTGGGAACACTGAAGCTTTCTTT
NA	TRBV7-3	TRBD1	TRBJ2-2	CASSLYGQGIGELFF	TGTGCCAGCAGCTTATACGGACAGGGAATCGGGGAGCTGTTTTTT
NA	TRBV27	TRBD2	TRBJ2-1	CASSLIAGVNEQFF	TGTGCCAGCAGTTTAATAGCGGGAGTCAATGAGCAGTTCTTC
few	TRBV29-1	TRBD1	TRBJ1-2	CSVRQGSNYGYTF	TGCAGCGTTAGACAGGGATCTAACTATGGCTACACCTTC
NA	TRBV5-1	NA	TRBJ1-4	CASTPGVGDEKLFF	TGCGCCAGCACCCCGGGGGTGGGGGATGAAAAACTGTTTTTT
once	TRBV10-2	TRBD1	TRBJ1-5	CASRTGGVSNQPQHF	TGCGCCAGCAGGACAGGGGGGGTGAGCAATCAGCCCCAGCATTTT
NA	TRBV6-5	TRBD1	TRBJ2-5	CASNPRTGVGETQYF	TGTGCCAGCAACCCCCGGACAGGGGTGGGGGAGACCCAGTACTTC
NA	TRBV19	NA	TRBJ2-1	CATETGTERRGQFF	TGTGCCACCGAAACCGGGACTGAGAGGCGGGGGCAGTTCTTC
NA	TRBV19	NA	TRBJ2-7	CASSDQQGPYEQYF	TGTGCCAGTAGTGACCAACAGGGACCCTACGAGCAGTACTTC
NA	TRBV27	NA	TRBJ2-3	CASSLQGFGQYF	TGTGCCAGCAGTCTGCAGGGTTTTGGGCAGTATTTT
NA	TRBV18	NA	TRBJ1-5	CASSPNRASAQPQHF	TGTGCCAGCTCCCCCAACAGGGCCTCGGCTCAGCCCCAGCATTTT
NA	TRBV19	NA	TRBJ2-5	CASSTSTGSSQETQYF	TGTGCCAGTAGTACTTCGACAGGCTCCTCACAAGAGACCCAGTACTTC
NA	TRBV6-2/TRBV6-3	NA	TRBJ1-2	CASSYSGQIYGYTF	TGTGCCAGCAGTTACTCGGGACAAATCTATGGCTACACCTTC
NA	TRBV5-6	TRBD1	TRBJ2-7	CASSWTGATAAGEQYF	TGTGCCAGCAGCTGGACAGGGGCTACCGCGGCGGGGGAGCAGTACTTC
NA	TRBV19	NA	TRBJ1-5	CASSQVRGQPQHF	TGTGCCAGTTCACAGGTTAGGGGTCAGCCCCAGCATTTT
NA	TRBV15	TRBD1	TRBJ1-2	CATSNDRGGRGYTF	TGTGCCACCAGCAACGACAGGGGAGGAAGAGGCTACACCTTC
NA	TRBV10-3	NA	TRBJ2-7	CAISGFKSEQYF	TGTGCCATCAGTGGCTTTAAGAGCGAGCAGTACTTC
NA	TRBV5-6	TRBD1	TRBJ2-3	CASSLGDRVTDTQYF	TGTGCCAGCAGCTTGGGGGACAGGGTCACAGATACGCAGTATTTT
NA	TRBV6-6	TRBD1	TRBJ1-6	CASSYLGTGGNSPLHF	TGTGCCAGCAGTTACCTCGGGACAGGGGGGAATTCACCCCTCCACTTT
NA	TRBV29-1	NA	TRBJ2-4	CSAGGRGTKNIQYF	TGCAGCGCCGGAGGACGGGGAACCAAAAACATTCAGTACTTC
once	TRBV19	NA	TRBJ2-7	CASSRSPSGEQYF	TGTGCCAGTAGTAGGTCCCCTTCGGGAGAGCAGTACTTC
NA	TRBV3-1/TRBV3-2	NA	TRBJ2-1	CASSPLGRTLYNEQFF	TGTGCCAGCAGCCCCCTGGGGAGGACCCTATACAATGAGCAGTTCTTC
NA	TRBV10-3	TRBD1	TRBJ2-3	CAIKGQFTDTQYF	TGTGCCATCAAGGGACAGTTCACAGATACGCAGTATTTT
NA	TRBV14	NA	TRBJ2-7	CASSLGYEQYF	TGTGCCAGCAGTCTAGGCTACGAGCAGTACTTC
NA	TRBV29-1	TRBD1	TRBJ1-2	CSVEENTGGNGYTF	TGCAGCGTTGAGGAAAACACAGGGGGAAATGGCTACACCTTC
NA	TRBV10-3	TRBD1	TRBJ1-6	CAISPQGSSYNSPLHF	TGTGCCATCAGTCCACAGGGGAGCTCCTATAATTCACCCCTCCACTTT
NA	TRBV19	TRBD1	TRBJ2-3	CASSIRDRNTDTQYF	TGTGCCAGTAGTATACGGGACAGAAACACAGATACGCAGTATTTT
NA	TRBV19	NA	TRBJ1-1	CASSSIQGLNTEAFF	TGTGCCAGTAGTAGCATACAGGGACTGAACACTGAAGCTTTCTTT
NA	TRBV18	NA	TRBJ1-2	CASSPPSAKAAANYGYTF	TGTGCCAGCTCACCACCGTCCGCGAAGGCCGCGGCTAACTATGGCTACACCTTC
once	TRBV5-4	NA	TRBJ1-2	CASSTGRGVYGYTF	TGTGCCAGCAGTACAGGGAGGGGTGTCTATGGCTACACCTTC
NA	TRBV28	TRBD1	TRBJ1-1	CASSFPQIRTGAFF	TGTGCCAGCAGTTTTCCCCAAATCCGGACAGGAGCTTTCTTT
NA	TRBV28	NA	TRBJ2-5	CASQPGQETQYF	TGTGCCAGCCAACCAGGCCAAGAGACCCAGTACTTC